The 10 T cell receptor beta chains below were found in one sample sequenced in a study of CD8 T cells in ankylosing spondylitis. Regarding the study as a whole: Characteristic, it appeared, of ankylosing spondylitis blood was a TCR beta motif of roughly eight highly homologous variants.

These receptors have no known antigen. TCRdb re-called the 5' RACE reads through MiXCR, storing one row per CDR3 protein. The data contain under 450,000 distinct CDR3 sequences, about a sixth of them singletons. Sequencing input: blood, either unsorted or a sorted T cell fraction (not recorded which). These receptors were taken from a male donor with ankylosing spondylitis.

The CDR3 DNA follows: TGTGCTCAGACAGGGTTGGGTGAAGCTTTCTTT. It specifies CAQTGLGEAFF. V is TRBV12-3 or TRBV12-4 and J is TRBJ1-1; TRBD1 aligns across 7 bases. This CDR3 has 11 amino acids.

V gene TRBV12-3 or TRBV12-4 combines with J gene TRBJ2-4; tentatively, D is TRBD1 (6 bases). CDR3 size: 16 residues. V lost 1 base, J lost 1 base, and 11 bases lay in between. CDR3 nucleotides: TGTGCCAGCAGTTTAGAGGGGGTGTTGGCCAAAAACATTCAGTACTTC. Translation gives CASSLEGVLAKNIQYF.

The chain links TRBV12-3 or TRBV12-4 to TRBJ2-1; 7 bases fit TRBD1. This CDR3 is built from 15 residues. Trimming cost V 5 bases and J 8 bases; bases outside gene matches: 12. The CDR3 DNA follows: TGTGCCAGCAGTCTCATCGGACAGGTCGTCGATGAGCAGTTCTTC. It translates to CASSLIGQVVDEQFF.

The chain is built from TRBV20-1 and TRBJ2-2, with 11 bases lining up with TRBD2. The J segment lost 7 bases and the V segment lost 1 base, leaving 11 bases of the junction unmatched. There are 17 residues in the CDR3. The germline V gene has CDR1 DFQATT and CDR2 SNEGSKA (reference sequence). The CDR3 region has the DNA TGCAGTGCTAGAGCTAGCGGGGGGCGCAGAATCATCGGGGAGCTGTTTTTT. This gives the protein CSARASGGRRIIGELFF.

J is TRBJ1-1 and V is TRBV9; TRBD1 aligns across 9 bases. The CDR3 is 15 residues long. V lost 4 bases and J lost 5; bases outside the gene matches: 9. Germline CDR1 is SGDLS and CDR2 is YYNGEE. CDR3 coding DNA: TGTGCCAGCAGCCTACCAACAGGGGGCCAGACTGAAGCTTTCTTT. Translation gives CASSLPTGGQTEAFF.

This clonotype was counted at least ten times. The V and J genes are TRBV12-3 or TRBV12-4 and TRBJ1-2; D remains unclear. The length of the CDR3 is 14 residues. Between the trimmed V and J ends, which lost 1 base and 2 bases, there was a span of 8 bases. The CDR3 coding sequence is TGTGCCAGCAGTTTAGGGGCCAGCAACTATGGCTACACCTTC. It encodes CASSLGASNYGYTF.

The chain has TRBV11-2 and TRBJ1-1; D gene unclear. CDR3 size: 12 residues. With 5 bases removed from V and 6 bases from J, the gap between germline ends came to 10 bases. The germline V gene encodes CDR1 SGHAT and CDR2 FQNNGV. CDR3 sequence: CASSPQLAEAFF. The CDR3 DNA reads as TGTGCCAGCAGCCCTCAATTGGCTGAAGCTTTCTTT.

This clonotype was found a few times. The CDR3: CASSRGQTTAQHF. The DNA for the CDR3 is TGTGCCAGCAGCAGGGGACAGACCACCGCCCAGCATTTT. The V and J genes are TRBV6-1 and TRBJ1-5; 7 nucleotides match TRBD1. Germline lookup yields CDR1 MNHNS and CDR2 SASEGT. V shed 6 bases, J shed 11 bases, and the junction held 10 bases outside the gene matches. The CDR3 contains 13 residues.

This clonotype has a handful of counts. V is TRBV4-1 and J is TRBJ2-6; D unclear. V shed 4 bases and J shed 2 bases, with 12 bases lying between them. The CDR3 covers 16 residues. In germline, CDR1 is MGHRA, CDR2 YSYEKL. The CDR3, as DNA: TGCGCCAGCAGCCCAGAAGGGAAAACTGGGGCCAACGTCCTGACTTTC. It encodes CASSPEGKTGANVLTF.

This clonotype showed up many times. V and J are TRBV4-3 and TRBJ2-4; D unresolved. Germline CDR1 reads LGHNA; CDR2 reads YSLEER. There are 16 residues in the CDR3. Trimming stripped 1 base from V and 1 base from J, with 11 bases between. The CDR3 here is CASSQVFLAAKNIQYF. The CDR3 DNA follows: TGCGCCAGCAGCCAAGTCTTTTTGGCGGCCAAAAACATTCAGTACTTC.